The 31 T cell receptor beta chains reported below all come from one sample, sequenced in a study of cytomegalovirus exposure and HLA in healthy donors. PCR employed 60 Vbeta and 13 Jbeta primers. Using immunoSEQ multiplex PCR, the repertoire was profiled, and TCRdb retains in-frame clones only, with some absent. The sample holds 95,000 to 150,000 clones, 75% to 85% seen once. What was sequenced was PBMCs. These TCRs come from a female donor in good health and CMV-seropositive.

The chain links TRBV2 to TRBJ2-7; possible D gene TRBD1, 6 bases. Trimming pared 11 bases from V and 6 bases from J, leaving 14 bases between. The CDR3 length is 11 residues. Germline CDR1 SNHLY, CDR2 FYNNEI. CDR3 amino acids: CASRRGTEQYF. CDR3 nucleotide sequence: TGTGCCTCTCGAAGGGGGACCGAGCAGTACTTC.

This chain links TRBV28 with TRBJ1-2, with D maybe TRBD1 (6 bases). V was trimmed by 8 bases and J by 4 bases, leaving 8 bases between them. CDR1 is MDHEN and CDR2 is SYDVKM in the germline V gene. The CDR3 has 11 amino acids. CDR3 sequence reads: CASGQLYGYTF. In nucleotides, the CDR3 is TGTGCCAGCGGACAGCTCTATGGCTACACCTTC.

The chain recombines TRBV6-6 with TRBJ1-1; D remains ambiguous. Germline CDR1 and CDR2: MNHNY and SVGAGI (reference sequence). V lost 0 bases, J lost 1 base, and 12 bases lay in between. This CDR3 is built from 16 residues. The CDR3 loop reads CASSYSIGVSNTEAFF. Written as DNA, the CDR3 is TGTGCCAGCAGTTACTCTATCGGGGTGTCGAACACTGAAGCTTTCTTT.

For this clone: The same CDR3 arises from other DNA sequences in this sample as well. The chain is built from TRBV19 and TRBJ1-1, with D possibly being TRBD1 (6 bases). The CDR3 has 14 residues. V was clipped by 6 bases and J by 0 bases, with 11 bases between them. CDR1 and CDR2 from the germline V gene are LNHDA and SQIVND (reference sequence). For the CDR3, the DNA is TGTGCCAGTAGCAGAACAGGGCTGAACACTGAAGCTTTCTTT. It yields the protein CASSRTGLNTEAFF.

The chain uses TRBV14 and TRBJ1-1; TRBD1 might be the D (5 bases). The V and J ends lost 2 bases and 3 bases respectively, with 7 bases between them. The germline V gene encodes CDR1 SGHDN and CDR2 FVKESK. The CDR3 contains 13 residues. CDR3 nucleotide sequence: TGTGCCAGCAGCCAACAGGGCTACACTGAAGCTTTCTTT. It specifies CASSQQGYTEAFF.

This sequence joins TRBV18 and TRBJ2-3, with TRBD2 identical over 11 bases. Germline V gives CDR1 KGHSH, CDR2 LQKENI. The V and J ends lost 4 bases and 6 bases, in that order; junction bases with no gene match: 9. This CDR3 spans 16 amino acids. The DNA of the CDR3 is TGTGCCAGCTCACTATCCACTAGCGGGGGAGAGGATACGCAGTATTTT. Residues: CASSLSTSGGEDTQYF.

This clone was found once. This chain connects TRBV7-9 to TRBJ2-3; D is perhaps TRBD1 (5 bases). CDR1 is SEHNR and CDR2 is FQNEAQ in the germline V gene (reference sequence). With 6 bases removed from V and 2 bases from J, the gap between germline ends came to 9 bases. The CDR3 consists of 13 residues. The CDR3 DNA is TGTGCCAGCAGAGGGGCGCCCACAGATACGCAGTATTTT. Residues: CASRGAPTDTQYF.

The chain is built from TRBV5-4 and TRBJ2-5; tentatively, D is TRBD2 (5 bases). CDR1 is SGHNT and CDR2 is YYREEE in the germline V gene (reference sequence). The CDR3 is made up of 14 amino acids. V lost 4 bases and J lost 5, with 15 bases in between. The CDR3: CASSERLPGETQYF. CDR3 nucleotide sequence: TGTGCCAGCAGCGAACGTCTTCCGGGGGAGACCCAGTACTTC.

This chain links TRBV5-1 with TRBJ2-2; D unclear. CDR3 length equals 13 residues. Germline-derived CDR1 and CDR2 are SGHRS and YFSETQ. Trimming removed 0 bases at V and 5 bases at J, with 5 bases between. The CDR3 sequence: CASSLDGTGELFF. CDR3 nucleotides: TGCGCCAGCAGCTTGGACGGTACCGGGGAGCTGTTTTTT.

This chain uses TRBV6-1 with TRBJ1-3; a weak D match, TRBD1 (5 bases). Germline V gene sequence: CDR1 MNHNS, CDR2 SASEGT. V dropped 2 bases and J dropped 7 bases, with 15 bases sitting between them. The CDR3 sequence is 15 residues long. In nucleotides, the CDR3 is TGTGCCAGCAGTGAATCCTGGCAGGGTGGGAACACCATATATTTT. Translation gives CASSESWQGGNTIYF.

The chain uses TRBV5-1 and TRBJ2-2; a possible D gene is TRBD2 (5 bases). CDR3 size: 15 residues. From germline, CDR1 is SGHRS and CDR2 YFSETQ. Trimming took 6 bases from V and 4 from J, leaving 16 bases between them. The CDR3 nucleotides read TGCGCCAGCACCACACCCGGGGTTAGCACCGGGGAGCTGTTTTTT. Its protein product is CASTTPGVSTGELFF.

The gene calls are TRBV6-4 and TRBJ2-1, with 10 bases aligning to TRBD2. V lost 5 bases, J lost 6 bases, and 4 bases stayed unmatched. The germline V gene encodes CDR1 MRHNA and CDR2 SNTAGT. This CDR3 is 14 amino acids long. The CDR3 coding sequence is TGTGCCAGCAGTCCGGGACTAGCGTCCAATGAGCAGTTCTTC. Translating gives CASSPGLASNEQFF.

V and J are TRBV9 and TRBJ1-6; 11 bases are shared with TRBD1. V dropped 6 bases and J dropped 6; count of bases not matched to a gene: 8. Germline lookup yields CDR1 SGDLS and CDR2 YYNGEE. The length of the CDR3 is 16 residues. The CDR3, as DNA: TGTGCCAGCACCACCGGGACAGGGGGTTTTAATTCACCCCTCCACTTT. Amino acids: CASTTGTGGFNSPLHF.

The CDR3 region has the DNA TGCGCCAGCAGCTTGCAGGGGACAGGCCTCACTGAAGCTTTCTTT. As protein: CASSLQGTGLTEAFF. The V call is TRBV5-1, the J call TRBJ1-1, with TRBD1 matching over 8 bases. The CDR3 runs to 15 residues. Germline V gene lookup returns CDR1 SGHRS and CDR2 YFSETQ. The V segment lost 1 base and the J segment 4 bases; nucleotides outside the gene matches: 6. The full variable domain, its missing parts supplied by reference TRBV5-1 and TRBJ1-1, is KAGVTQTPRYLIKTRGQQVTLSCSPISGHRSVSWYQQTPGQGLQFLFEYFSETQRNKGNFPGRFSGRQFSNSRSEMNVSTLELGDSALYLCASSLQGTGLTEAFFGQGTRLTVV.

In its sample, this clone was seen a few times. The chain couples TRBV6-5 to TRBJ1-6; possibly TRBD1 for D (5 bases). V shed 2 bases and J shed 8 bases, with 10 bases lying between them. The CDR3 runs 14 residues. The germline CDR1 and CDR2 sequences are MNHEY and SVGAGI. The CDR3 sequence: CASSYQGPHSPLHF. The CDR3 DNA is TGTGCCAGCAGTTACCAGGGCCCCCATTCACCCCTCCACTTT.

The chain recombines TRBV6-4 with TRBJ2-1; 13 bases agree with TRBD2. This CDR3 has 16 residues. J gave up 4 bases and V 4 bases, and 4 bases lay outside the gene matches. Germline CDR1 MRHNA, CDR2 SNTAGT. The CDR3 region is CASSGTSGGLYNEQFF. CDR3 bases: TGTGCCAGCAGTGGGACTAGCGGGGGCCTTTACAATGAGCAGTTCTTC.

The gene calls are TRBV15 and TRBJ1-1; no clear D. CDR1 is LNHNV, CDR2 YYDKDF, per germline (reference sequence). There are 15 residues in the CDR3. V was trimmed by 1 base and J by 3 bases, leaving 12 bases between them. CDR3 loop: CATSRVTGGDTEAFF. CDR3 coding DNA: TGTGCCACCAGCAGAGTTACCGGAGGTGACACTGAAGCTTTCTTT. Supplemented by reference TRBV15 and TRBJ1-1, the full variable domain reads DAMVIQNPRYQVTQFGKPVTLSCSQTLNHNVMYWYQQKSSQAPKLLFHYYDKDFNNEADTPDNFQSRRPNTSFCFLDIRSPGLGDTAMYLCATSRVTGGDTEAFFGQGTRLTVV.

This sequence joins TRBV10-2 and TRBJ1-1; 8 bases agree with TRBD1. CDR1 is WSHSY, CDR2 SAAADI, per germline. Trimming at V came to 7 bases and at J to 6 bases, leaving 10 bases not matched to a gene. The CDR3 covers 14 residues. CDR3 loop: CASTQGALNAEAFF. The CDR3 bases are TGCGCCAGCACCCAGGGGGCGTTGAATGCTGAAGCTTTCTTT.

The rearrangement uses TRBV6-5 and TRBJ1-6; tentative D call: TRBD1 (5 bases). CDR3 length equals 15 residues. Looked up from germline, CDR1 is MNHEY and CDR2 is SVGAGI. V was clipped by 2 bases and J by 9 bases, with 14 bases between them. CDR3 nucleotides: TGTGCCAGCAGTTACACCCTAGACAGAGGTTCACCCCTCCACTTT. Encoded protein: CASSYTLDRGSPLHF.

The J gene is TRBJ1-1, the V gene TRBV19; 7 bases are shared with TRBD1. CDR1 is LNHDA and CDR2 is SQIVND in the germline V gene (reference sequence). The junction had 7 bases not matched to a gene; V was cut back by 1 base and J by 5 bases. The CDR3 sequence is 15 residues long. The CDR3, as DNA: TGTGCCAGTAGTATAGGAGGGGGCCGGTGGACTGAAGCTTTCTTT. Its protein is CASSIGGGRWTEAFF.

The genes are TRBV11-2 and TRBJ1-1; unclear D gene. This CDR3 spans 11 amino acids. Per germline, CDR1 SGHAT and CDR2 FQNNGV. V lost 5 bases, J lost 3 bases, and 4 bases lay in between. In DNA, the CDR3 is TGTGCCAGCAGCCGGGACACTGAAGCTTTCTTT. It is translated as CASSRDTEAFF.

The rearrangement uses TRBV7-3 and TRBJ2-2, with D maybe TRBD1 (5 bases). Trimming pared 6 bases from V and 3 bases from J, leaving 8 bases between. Germline assignment: CDR1 SGHTA and CDR2 FQGTGA. This CDR3 is built from 13 residues. CDR3 residues: CASRGQDTGELFF. DNA of the CDR3: TGTGCCAGCAGGGGGCAAGACACCGGGGAGCTGTTTTTT. Filled out from reference TRBV7-3 and TRBJ2-2, the complete variable domain reads GAGVSQTPSNKVTEKGKYVELRCDPISGHTALYWYRQSLGQGPEFLIYFQGTGAADDSGLPNDRFFAVRPEGSVSTLKIQRTERGDSAVYLCASRGQDTGELFFGEGSRLTVL.

J is TRBJ2-7 and V is TRBV6-5; 10 nucleotides line up with TRBD1. V was clipped by 6 bases and J by 5 bases; unmatched bases: 4. Germline-derived CDR1 and CDR2 are MNHEY and SVGAGI. This CDR3 region has 13 residues. CDR3: CASRETGGNEQYF. The CDR3 region has the DNA TGTGCCAGCAGAGAGACAGGGGGCAACGAGCAGTACTTC.

The chain combines TRBV6-7 with TRBJ1-5; TRBD1 is a possible D gene (5 bases). TRBV6-7 is assigned to the ORF class and has an uncertain function. With 9 bases removed from V and 2 bases from J, the gap between germline ends came to 17 bases. This CDR3 spans 15 amino acids. CDR3: CASRGLSQGNQPQHF. CDR3 DNA sequence: TGTGCCAGTCGTGGGTTATCACAGGGCAATCAGCCCCAGCATTTT.

CDR3 amino acids: CASSIGTAGNYGYTF. The CDR3 DNA reads as TGTGCCAGCAGTATCGGGACAGCTGGGAACTATGGCTACACCTTC. The V and J genes are TRBV27 and TRBJ1-2; 7 nucleotides agree with TRBD1. Germline V gene lookup returns CDR1 MNHEY and CDR2 SMNVEV (reference sequence). CDR3 size: 15 residues. The trim removed 5 bases at V and 2 bases at J, leaving 8 bases unmatched.

CDR3 in DNA: TGTGCCACCAGCAGAGGACAGGGAACGGGAAACACCATATATTTT. Its translation: CATSRGQGTGNTIYF. The chain employs TRBV15 and TRBJ1-3, with 7 bases matching TRBD1. Germline CDR1 and CDR2: LNHNV and YYDKDF (reference sequence). This CDR3 comprises 15 residues. Trimming cost V 1 base and J 4 bases; bases outside gene matches: 4.

The chain has TRBV30 and TRBJ1-5; no firm D call. CDR3 length: 17 amino acids. V lost 0 bases to trimming and J lost 3 bases, with 18 bases between them. CDR1 is GTSNPN and CDR2 is SVGIG in the germline V gene (reference sequence). CDR3 sequence: CAWSVSSGVRLNQPQHF. CDR3 nucleotides: TGTGCCTGGAGTGTGTCGTCGGGAGTGCGTCTCAATCAGCCCCAGCATTTT.

J is TRBJ2-2 and V is TRBV6-5, with D possibly being TRBD1 (6 bases). This CDR3 comprises 14 residues. Germline assignment: CDR1 MNHEY and CDR2 SVGAGI. The V end lost 2 bases, the J end lost 5 bases, and 9 bases lay between the germline ends. CDR3 amino acids: CASSYPQGTGELFF. The CDR3 nucleotides read TGTGCCAGCAGTTACCCACAGGGAACCGGGGAGCTGTTTTTT.

The DNA for the CDR3 is TGTGCCAGCAGCCCCCAGGTCAGCGGGCTGTTTTTT. Amino acid sequence: CASSPQVSGLFF. The genes are TRBV7-9 and TRBJ1-4, with no clear D. Germline values: CDR1 SEHNR, CDR2 FQNEAQ (reference sequence). V lost 5 bases, J lost 14 bases, and 15 bases lay in between. The CDR3 has 12 residues.

The J gene is TRBJ1-1, the V gene TRBV5-4, with a tentative D call TRBD1 (5 bases). The CDR3 runs 17 residues. The V and J ends lost 0 bases and 4 bases respectively, with 19 bases between them. Germline V lookup: CDR1 SGHNT, CDR2 YYREEE (reference sequence). The CDR3 region is CASSLDGARVLTTEAFF. The CDR3 bases are TGTGCCAGCAGCTTGGATGGGGCCAGGGTGCTCACCACTGAAGCTTTCTTT.

The chain couples TRBV6-5 to TRBJ2-1, with unresolved D. The CDR3 consists of 15 residues. CDR1 MNHEY and CDR2 SVGAGI come from the germline V gene. The V gene lost 2 bases and the J gene lost 4 bases, with 12 bases spanning the gap. Here the CDR3 reads CASSYREHRYNEQFF. CDR3 nucleotides: TGTGCCAGCAGTTACCGTGAGCACCGTTACAATGAGCAGTTCTTC.